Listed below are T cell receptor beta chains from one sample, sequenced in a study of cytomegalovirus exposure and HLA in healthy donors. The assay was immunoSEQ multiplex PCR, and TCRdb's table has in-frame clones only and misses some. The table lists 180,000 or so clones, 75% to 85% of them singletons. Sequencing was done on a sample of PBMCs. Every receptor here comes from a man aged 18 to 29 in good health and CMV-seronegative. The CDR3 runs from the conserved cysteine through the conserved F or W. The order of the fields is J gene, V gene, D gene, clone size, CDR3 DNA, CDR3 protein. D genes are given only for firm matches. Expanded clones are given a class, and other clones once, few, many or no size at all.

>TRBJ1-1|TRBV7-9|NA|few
TGTTCCAGCAGCTTAGAGGGGAGGGCAGCTTTCTTT
CSSSLEGRAAFF
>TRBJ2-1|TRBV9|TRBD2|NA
TGTGCCAGCAGCGTCGGACTAGCGGGGGGGCGTGAGCAGTTCTTC
CASSVGLAGGREQFF
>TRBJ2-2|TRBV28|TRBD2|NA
TGTGCCAGCAGTTTATTTGTAGCGGGAGGCACCGGGGAGCTGTTTTTT
CASSLFVAGGTGELFF
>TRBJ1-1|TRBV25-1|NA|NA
TGTGCCAGCAGGGACCCCGCAGGGGCCACTGAAGCTTTCTTT
CASRDPAGATEAFF
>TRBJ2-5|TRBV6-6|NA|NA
TGTGCCAGCAGTTACTCCCGCGCTCAAGAGACCCAGTACTTC
CASSYSRAQETQYF
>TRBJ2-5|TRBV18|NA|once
TGTGCCAGCTCACCCGAAGAGACCCAGTACTTC
CASSPEETQYF
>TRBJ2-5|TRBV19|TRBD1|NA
TGTGCCAGTAGTATCCAACAGGGGACGCAAGAGACCCAGTACTTC
CASSIQQGTQETQYF
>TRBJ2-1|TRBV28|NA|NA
TGTGCCAGCACCCTCTGGAGGGGCTCTAGAAATGAGCAGTTCTTC
CASTLWRGSRNEQFF
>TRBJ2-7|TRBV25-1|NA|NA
TGTGCCAGCAGCGAAGGGGGCACCGGGGGGTACGAGCAGTACTTC
CASSEGGTGGYEQYF
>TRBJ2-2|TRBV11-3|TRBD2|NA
TGTGCCAGCAGCTTCTCTAGCGGAGTCACCGGGGAGCTGTTTTTT
CASSFSSGVTGELFF
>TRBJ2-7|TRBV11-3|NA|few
TGTGCCAGCAGCTGGGGACTGGCGGCCTACGAGCAGTACTTC
CASSWGLAAYEQYF
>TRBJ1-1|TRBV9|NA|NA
TGTGCCAGCAGCGTAGACGGGGGGCGCGTAGGAGCTTTCTTT
CASSVDGGRVGAFF